A single sample gave rise to the 14 T cell receptor beta chains below, sequenced in a study of T cells in Graves' hyperthyroidism and ophthalmopathy. RNA transcripts served as the template for amplifying TCR beta CDR3 regions. Initially, a first-round RT-PCR of the TCR CDR3 employed the HTBI primer set. TCRdb used MiXCR to reprocess the multiplex PCR reads, holding one entry per CDR3 protein. The sample shows hundreds of thousands of distinct CDR3 sequences, 12% to 15% of them seen only once. The sample was blood. The receptor source for this set is a woman under 30 with Graves' hyperthyroidism.

This clonotype has just a few counts. This CDR3 reads CASTSGYHYNEQFF. The DNA of the CDR3 is TGTGCCAGCACCTCAGGTTACCACTACAATGAGCAGTTCTTC. J is TRBJ2-1 and V is TRBV5-8, with D hard to call. Trimming cost V 6 bases and J 3 bases, with 13 bases left between them. This CDR3 spans 14 amino acids. Germline CDR1 reads SGHTS; CDR2 reads YDEGEE.

This sequence joins TRBV30 and TRBJ2-7, with 8 positions matching TRBD2. V shed 2 bases, J shed 6 bases, and the junction held 9 bases outside the gene matches. CDR3 length: 14 residues. Germline V gives CDR1 GTSNPN, CDR2 SVGIG (reference sequence). The CDR3 loop is CAWSSLAGGFEQYF. CDR3 nucleotides: TGTGCCTGGAGTAGCCTAGCGGGTGGATTCGAGCAGTACTTC.

In its sample, this clonotype was seen a few times. The chain recombines TRBV20-1 with TRBJ2-5; 13 bases fit TRBD2. The CDR3 spans 15 residues. J gave up 4 bases and V 3 bases, and 5 bases lay outside the gene matches. Germline CDR1 and CDR2: DFQATT and SNEGSKA (reference sequence). This chain's CDR3 is CSARGLAGLGETQYF. The CDR3 DNA sequence: TGCAGTGCTAGGGGACTAGCGGGATTAGGAGAGACCCAGTACTTC.

There are many counts of this clonotype. J is TRBJ2-7 and V is TRBV12-3 or TRBV12-4; TRBD1 agrees at 7 bases. Trimming took 5 bases from V and 0 from J; bases not matched to a gene: 4. The CDR3 is 14 amino acids. Written as DNA, the CDR3 is TGTGCCAGCAGTCGGGACAGACTCTCCTACGAGCAGTACTTC. Protein sequence: CASSRDRLSYEQYF.

Ten or more counts support this clonotype. The chain is built from TRBV18 and TRBJ2-1; no definite D call. Germline CDR1 and CDR2: KGHSH and LQKENI. The CDR3 spans 11 residues. Trimming stripped 3 bases from V and 8 bases from J, with 5 bases between. CDR3 bases: TGTGCCAGCTCACCGATCCATGAGCAGTTCTTC. This sequence encodes CASSPIHEQFF.

This clonotype was recorded many times. This CDR3 reads CASRPNPATGGAGRAKNIQYF. The CDR3 nucleotides read TGTGCCAGCAGACCTAATCCTGCGACAGGGGGCGCGGGTCGTGCCAAAAACATTCAGTACTTC. The chain links TRBV7-9 to TRBJ2-4, with 10 bases aligning to TRBD1. This CDR3 has 21 amino acids. The trim removed 6 bases at V and 1 base at J, leaving 21 bases unmatched. In germline, CDR1 is SEHNR, CDR2 FQNEAQ (reference sequence).

This clonotype appeared a few times. The chain carries TRBV6-2 or TRBV6-3 and TRBJ2-3, with D hard to call. Trimming shortened V by 6 bases and J by 8 bases, and 12 bases separated the two germline ends. This CDR3 has 12 amino acids. Germline V lookup: CDR1 MNHEY, CDR2 SVGEGT. CDR3 residues: CASSLSRGTQYF. The CDR3 bases are TGTGCCAGCAGCCTCTCGCGTGGTACGCAGTATTTT.

This clonotype was observed at least ten times. The V call is TRBV19, the J call TRBJ1-1; 8 bases fit TRBD1. Germline assignment: CDR1 LNHDA and CDR2 SQIVND (reference sequence). The CDR3 totals 13 residues. V shed 9 bases and J 0 bases; nucleotides not matched to a gene: 3. DNA of the CDR3: TGTGCCAGCAGGACAGGGCTGAACACTGAAGCTTTCTTT. Amino acid sequence: CASRTGLNTEAFF.

This clonotype was seen a handful of times. The genes are TRBV30 and TRBJ2-3; no firm D call. CDR3 length equals 15 residues. Germline assignment: CDR1 GTSNPN and CDR2 SVGIG (reference sequence). Trimming took 1 base from V and 1 from J, leaving 12 bases between them. The CDR3 spells CAWSGWATGTDTQYF. The CDR3 DNA sequence: TGTGCCTGGAGTGGCTGGGCAACCGGCACAGATACGCAGTATTTT.

This clonotype was counted ten times or more. This chain links TRBV11-2 with TRBJ2-3, with D unresolved. Trimming shortened V by 3 bases and J by 6 bases, and 10 bases separated the two germline ends. The germline V gene encodes CDR1 SGHAT and CDR2 FQNNGV. This CDR3 contains 13 residues. This chain's CDR3 is CASSFVMLDTQYF. The CDR3 DNA reads TGTGCCAGCAGCTTCGTGATGCTCGATACGCAGTATTTT. Full variable domain (remainder filled in from reference TRBV11-2 and TRBJ2-3): EAGVAQSPRYKIIEKRQSVAFWCNPISGHATLYWYQQILGQGPKLLIQFQNNGVVDDSQLPKDRFSAERLKGVDSTLKIQPAKLEDSAVYLCASSFVMLDTQYFGPGTRLTVL.

This clonotype was detected ten times or more. CDR3 sequence: CSARDPRNQRYEQYF. The CDR3, as DNA: TGCAGTGCTAGAGATCCACGGAACCAACGCTACGAGCAGTACTTC. This chain uses TRBV20-1 with TRBJ2-7; D remains unclear. Germline CDR1 is DFQATT and CDR2 is SNEGSKA (reference sequence). Trimming took 0 bases from V and 3 from J, leaving 15 bases between them. There are 15 residues in the CDR3.

This clonotype was detected ten times or more. The chain employs TRBV7-9 and TRBJ2-7; 11 nucleotides align to TRBD1. Trimming at V came to 3 bases and at J to 4 bases, leaving 5 bases not matched to a gene. Germline V lookup: CDR1 SEHNR, CDR2 FQNEAQ (reference sequence). CDR3 length: 15 amino acids. This chain's CDR3 is CASSFLGQGEYEQYF. Here the CDR3 DNA reads TGTGCCAGCAGCTTCCTGGGACAGGGGGAATACGAGCAGTACTTC.

This clonotype was recorded many times. This chain's CDR3 is CASSDWGDYEQYF. CDR3 nucleotides: TGTGCCAGCAGTGATTGGGGTGACTACGAGCAGTACTTC. The V and J genes are TRBV2 and TRBJ2-7; D is undetermined. The CDR3 length is 13 residues. Germline CDR1 and CDR2: SNHLY and FYNNEI. V dropped 3 bases and J dropped 3 bases, with 9 bases sitting between them.

J is TRBJ2-3 and V is TRBV5-6; D ambiguous. V dropped 1 base and J dropped 3 bases, with 15 bases sitting between them. The germline V gene encodes CDR1 SGHDT and CDR2 YYEEEE. The CDR3 is made up of 16 amino acids. The CDR3 is CASSLLQAMATDTQYF. The CDR3 DNA is TGTGCCAGCAGCTTGCTCCAAGCAATGGCGACAGATACGCAGTATTTT.